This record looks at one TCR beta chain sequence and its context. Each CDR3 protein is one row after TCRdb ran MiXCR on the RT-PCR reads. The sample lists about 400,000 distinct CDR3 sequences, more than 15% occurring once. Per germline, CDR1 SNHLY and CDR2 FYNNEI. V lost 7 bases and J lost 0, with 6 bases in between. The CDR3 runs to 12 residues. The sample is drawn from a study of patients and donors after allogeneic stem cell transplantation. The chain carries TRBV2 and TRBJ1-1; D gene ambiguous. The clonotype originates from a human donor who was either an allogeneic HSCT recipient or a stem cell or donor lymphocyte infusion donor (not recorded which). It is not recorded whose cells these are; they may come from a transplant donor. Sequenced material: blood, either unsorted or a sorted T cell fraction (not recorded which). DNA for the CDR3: TGTGCCAGCACATTTATGAACACTGAAGCTTTCTTT. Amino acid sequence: CASTFMNTEAFF.